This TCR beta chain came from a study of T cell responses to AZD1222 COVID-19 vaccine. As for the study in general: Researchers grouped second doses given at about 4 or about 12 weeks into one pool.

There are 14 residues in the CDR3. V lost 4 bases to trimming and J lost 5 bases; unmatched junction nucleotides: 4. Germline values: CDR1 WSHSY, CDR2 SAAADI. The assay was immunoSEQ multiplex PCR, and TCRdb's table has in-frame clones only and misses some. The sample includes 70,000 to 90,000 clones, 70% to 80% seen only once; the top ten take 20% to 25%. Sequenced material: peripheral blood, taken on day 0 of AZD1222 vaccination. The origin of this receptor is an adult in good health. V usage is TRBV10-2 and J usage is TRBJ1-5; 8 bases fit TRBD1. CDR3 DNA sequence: TGCGCCAGCAGTGGGGCGACAGGGGATCAGCCCCAGCATTTT. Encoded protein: CASSGATGDQPQHF.